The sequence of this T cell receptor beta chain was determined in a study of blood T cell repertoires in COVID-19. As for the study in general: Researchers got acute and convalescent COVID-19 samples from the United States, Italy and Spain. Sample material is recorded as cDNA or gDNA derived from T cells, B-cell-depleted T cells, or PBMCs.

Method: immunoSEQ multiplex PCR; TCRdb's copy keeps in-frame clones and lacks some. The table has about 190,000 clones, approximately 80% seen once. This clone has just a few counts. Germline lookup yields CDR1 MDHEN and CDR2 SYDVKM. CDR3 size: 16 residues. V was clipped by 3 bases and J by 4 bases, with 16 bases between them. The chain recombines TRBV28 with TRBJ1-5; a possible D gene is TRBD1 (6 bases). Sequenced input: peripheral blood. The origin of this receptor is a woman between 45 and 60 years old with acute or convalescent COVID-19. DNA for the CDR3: TGTGCCAGCAGTTTCCCGAAGGTAGGGGGAAATCAGCCCCAGCATTTT. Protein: CASSFPKVGGNQPQHF.